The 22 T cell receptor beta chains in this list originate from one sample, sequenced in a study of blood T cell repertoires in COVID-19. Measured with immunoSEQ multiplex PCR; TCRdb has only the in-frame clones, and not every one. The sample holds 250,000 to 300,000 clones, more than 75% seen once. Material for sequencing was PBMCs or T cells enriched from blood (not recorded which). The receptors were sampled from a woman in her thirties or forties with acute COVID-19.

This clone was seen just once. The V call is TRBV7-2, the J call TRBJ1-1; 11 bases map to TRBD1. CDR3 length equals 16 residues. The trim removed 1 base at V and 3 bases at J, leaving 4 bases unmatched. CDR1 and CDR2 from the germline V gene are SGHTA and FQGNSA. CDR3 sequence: CASSLGPGQGDTEAFF. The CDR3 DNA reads TGTGCCAGCAGCTTAGGCCCGGGACAGGGGGACACTGAAGCTTTCTTT.

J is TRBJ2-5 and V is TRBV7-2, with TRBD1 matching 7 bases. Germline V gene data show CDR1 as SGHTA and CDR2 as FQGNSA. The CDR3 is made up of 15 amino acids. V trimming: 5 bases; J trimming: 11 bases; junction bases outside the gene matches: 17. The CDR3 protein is CASSQRQGDFRAQYF. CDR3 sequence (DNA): TGTGCCAGCAGCCAGCGACAGGGTGATTTTAGAGCTCAGTACTTC. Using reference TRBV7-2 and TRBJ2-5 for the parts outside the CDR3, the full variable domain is GAGVSQSPSNKVTEKGKDVELRCDPISGHTALYWYRQSLGQGLEFLIYFQGNSAPDKSGLPSDRFSAERTGGSVSTLTIQRTQQEDSAVYLCASSQRQGDFRAQYFGPGTRLLVL.

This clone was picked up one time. CDR3 amino acids: CASSSGQVFSAFF. CDR3 DNA: TGTGCCAGCAGTTCGGGACAGGTCTTTTCGGCTTTCTTT. The chain links TRBV12-3 or TRBV12-4 to TRBJ1-1; TRBD1 agrees at 8 bases. The CDR3 runs to 13 residues. The ends lost 4 bases at V and 11 bases at J; junction bases unmatched: 9.

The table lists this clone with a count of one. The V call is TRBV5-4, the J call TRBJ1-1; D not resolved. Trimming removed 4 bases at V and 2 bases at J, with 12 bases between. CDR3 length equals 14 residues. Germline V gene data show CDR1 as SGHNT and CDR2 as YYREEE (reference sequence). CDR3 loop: CASSQAGVNTEAFF. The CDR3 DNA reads TGTGCCAGCAGCCAGGCAGGTGTAAACACTGAAGCTTTCTTT. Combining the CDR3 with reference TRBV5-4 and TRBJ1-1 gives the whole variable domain ETGVTQSPTHLIKTRGQQVTLRCSSQSGHNTVSWYQQALGQGPQFIFQYYREEENGRGNFPPRFSGLQFPNYSSELNVNALELDDSALYLCASSQAGVNTEAFFGQGTRLTVV.

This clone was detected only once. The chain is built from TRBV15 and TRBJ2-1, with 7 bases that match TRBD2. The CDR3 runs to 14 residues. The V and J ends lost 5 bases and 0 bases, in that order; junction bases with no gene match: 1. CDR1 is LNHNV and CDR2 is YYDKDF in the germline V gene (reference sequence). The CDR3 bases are TGTGCCACCAGCGGCGGGGGCTCCTACAATGAGCAGTTCTTC. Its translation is CATSGGGSYNEQFF.

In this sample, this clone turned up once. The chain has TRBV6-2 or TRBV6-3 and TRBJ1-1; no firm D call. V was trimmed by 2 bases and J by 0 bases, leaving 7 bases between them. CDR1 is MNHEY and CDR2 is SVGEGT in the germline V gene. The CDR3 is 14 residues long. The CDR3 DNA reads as TGTGCCAGCAGTTACAATCCTATGAACACTGAAGCTTTCTTT. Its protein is CASSYNPMNTEAFF.

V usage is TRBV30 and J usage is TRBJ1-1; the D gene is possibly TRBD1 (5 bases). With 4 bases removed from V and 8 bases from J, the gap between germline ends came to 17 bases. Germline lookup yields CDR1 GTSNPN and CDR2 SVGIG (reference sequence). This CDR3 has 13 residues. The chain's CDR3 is CAWTPRGVEEAFF. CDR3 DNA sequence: TGTGCCTGGACCCCGCGGGGGGTAGAGGAAGCTTTCTTT.

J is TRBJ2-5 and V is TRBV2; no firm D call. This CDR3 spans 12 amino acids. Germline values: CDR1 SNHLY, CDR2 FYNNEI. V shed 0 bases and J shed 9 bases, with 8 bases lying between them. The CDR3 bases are TGTGCCAGCAGTGAAGCGCTTGGAGCCCAGTACTTC. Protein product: CASSEALGAQYF.

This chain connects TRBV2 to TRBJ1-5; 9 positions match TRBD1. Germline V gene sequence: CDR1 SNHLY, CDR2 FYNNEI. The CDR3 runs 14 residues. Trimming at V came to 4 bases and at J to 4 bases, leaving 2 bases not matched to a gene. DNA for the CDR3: TGTGCCAGCAGTGTAGGACAGGGGAATCAGCCCCAGCATTTT. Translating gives CASSVGQGNQPQHF.

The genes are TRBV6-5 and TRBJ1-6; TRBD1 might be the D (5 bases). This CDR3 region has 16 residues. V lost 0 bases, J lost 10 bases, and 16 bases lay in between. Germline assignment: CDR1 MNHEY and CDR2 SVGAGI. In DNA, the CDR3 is TGTGCCAGCAGTTACTCGAAGGCCAGGGCTATCTCACCCCTCCACTTT. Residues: CASSYSKARAISPLHF.

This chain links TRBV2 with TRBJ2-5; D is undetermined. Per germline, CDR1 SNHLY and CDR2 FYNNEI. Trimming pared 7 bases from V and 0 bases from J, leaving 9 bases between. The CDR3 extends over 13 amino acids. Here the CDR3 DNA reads TGTGCCAGCATTACACAGTACCAAGAGACCCAGTACTTC. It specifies CASITQYQETQYF.

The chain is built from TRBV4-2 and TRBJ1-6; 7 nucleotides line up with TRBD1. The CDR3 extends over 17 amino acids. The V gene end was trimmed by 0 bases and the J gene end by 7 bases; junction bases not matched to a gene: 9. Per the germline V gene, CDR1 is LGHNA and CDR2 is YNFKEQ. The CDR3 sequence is CASSQEKQGQGNSPLHF. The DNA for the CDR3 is TGTGCCAGCAGCCAAGAAAAACAGGGGCAAGGGAATTCACCCCTCCACTTT.

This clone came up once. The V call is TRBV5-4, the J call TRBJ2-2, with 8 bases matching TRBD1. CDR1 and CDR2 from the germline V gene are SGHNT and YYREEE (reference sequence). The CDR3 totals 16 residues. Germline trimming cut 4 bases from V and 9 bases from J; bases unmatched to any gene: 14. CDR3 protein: CASSPGRTGNKRELFF. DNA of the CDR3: TGTGCCAGCAGCCCCGGACGGACAGGGAACAAAAGGGAGCTGTTTTTT. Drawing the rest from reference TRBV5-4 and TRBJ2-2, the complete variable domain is ETGVTQSPTHLIKTRGQQVTLRCSSQSGHNTVSWYQQALGQGPQFIFQYYREEENGRGNFPPRFSGLQFPNYSSELNVNALELDDSALYLCASSPGRTGNKRELFFGEGSRLTVL.

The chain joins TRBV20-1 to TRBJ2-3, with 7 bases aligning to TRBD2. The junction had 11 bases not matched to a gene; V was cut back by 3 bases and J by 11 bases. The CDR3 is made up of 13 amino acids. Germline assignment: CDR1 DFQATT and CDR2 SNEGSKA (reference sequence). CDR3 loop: CSASVPASGKQYF. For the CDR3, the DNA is TGCAGTGCTAGTGTTCCGGCTAGCGGTAAGCAGTATTTT.

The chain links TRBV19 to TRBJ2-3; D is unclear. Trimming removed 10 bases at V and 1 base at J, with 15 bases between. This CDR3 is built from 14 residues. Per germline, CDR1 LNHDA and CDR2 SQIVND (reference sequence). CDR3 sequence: CATTEFHRTDTQYF. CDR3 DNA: TGTGCCACCACAGAATTTCATCGCACAGATACGCAGTATTTT.

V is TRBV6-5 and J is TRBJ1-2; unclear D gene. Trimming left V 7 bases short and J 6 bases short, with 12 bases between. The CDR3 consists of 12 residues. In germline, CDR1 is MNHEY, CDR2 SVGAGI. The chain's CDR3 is CASMRGDDGYTF. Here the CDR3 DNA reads TGTGCCAGCATGCGGGGTGACGATGGCTACACCTTC.

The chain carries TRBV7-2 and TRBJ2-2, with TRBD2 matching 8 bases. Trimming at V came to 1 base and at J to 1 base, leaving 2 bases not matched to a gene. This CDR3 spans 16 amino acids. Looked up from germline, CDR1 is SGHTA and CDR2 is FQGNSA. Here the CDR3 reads CASSLVAGMNTGELFF. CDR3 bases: TGTGCCAGCAGCTTAGTAGCGGGGATGAACACCGGGGAGCTGTTTTTT.

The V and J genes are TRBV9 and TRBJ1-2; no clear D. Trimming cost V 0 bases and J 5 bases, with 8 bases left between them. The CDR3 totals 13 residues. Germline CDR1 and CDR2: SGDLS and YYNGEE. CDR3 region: CASSVGGMYGYTF. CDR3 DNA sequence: TGTGCCAGCAGCGTAGGAGGGATGTATGGCTACACCTTC.

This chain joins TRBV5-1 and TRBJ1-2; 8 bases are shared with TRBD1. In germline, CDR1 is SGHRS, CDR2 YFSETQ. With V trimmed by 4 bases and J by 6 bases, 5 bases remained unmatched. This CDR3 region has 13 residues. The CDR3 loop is CASSGETGDGYTF. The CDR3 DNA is TGCGCCAGCAGCGGTGAGACAGGGGATGGCTACACCTTC.

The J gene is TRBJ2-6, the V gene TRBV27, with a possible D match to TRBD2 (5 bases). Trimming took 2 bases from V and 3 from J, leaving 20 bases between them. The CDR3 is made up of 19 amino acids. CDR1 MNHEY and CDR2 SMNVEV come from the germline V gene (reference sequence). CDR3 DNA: TGTGCCAGCAGTTTAGTATCCCCCGGCGCGGCGGGTGGGGCCAACGTCCTGACTTTC. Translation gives CASSLVSPGAAGGANVLTF.

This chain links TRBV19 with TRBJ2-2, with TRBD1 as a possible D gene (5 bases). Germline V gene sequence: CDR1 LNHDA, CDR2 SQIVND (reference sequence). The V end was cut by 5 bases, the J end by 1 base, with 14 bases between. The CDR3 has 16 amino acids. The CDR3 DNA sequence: TGTGCCAGTAGTCCGAAGGGGCCCCGGAACACCGGGGAGCTGTTTTTT. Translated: CASSPKGPRNTGELFF.

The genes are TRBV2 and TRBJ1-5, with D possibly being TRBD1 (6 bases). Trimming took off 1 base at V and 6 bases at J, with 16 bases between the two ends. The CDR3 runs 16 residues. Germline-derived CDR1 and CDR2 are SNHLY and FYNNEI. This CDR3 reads CASSEDRAGVGQPQHF. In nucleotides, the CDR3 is TGTGCCAGCAGTGAAGATAGGGCAGGGGTAGGTCAGCCCCAGCATTTT.